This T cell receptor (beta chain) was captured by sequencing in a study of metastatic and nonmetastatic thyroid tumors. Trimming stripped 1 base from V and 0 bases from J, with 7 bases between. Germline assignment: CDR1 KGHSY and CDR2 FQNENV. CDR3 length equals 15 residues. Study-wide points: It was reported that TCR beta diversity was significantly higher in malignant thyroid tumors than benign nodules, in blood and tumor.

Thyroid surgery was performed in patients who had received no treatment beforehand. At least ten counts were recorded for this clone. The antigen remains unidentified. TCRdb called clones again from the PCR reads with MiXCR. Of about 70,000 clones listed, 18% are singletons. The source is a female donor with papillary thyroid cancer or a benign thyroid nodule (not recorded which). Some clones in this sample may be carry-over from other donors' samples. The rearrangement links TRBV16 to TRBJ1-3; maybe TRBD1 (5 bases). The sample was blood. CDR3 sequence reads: CASSQFGASGNTIYF. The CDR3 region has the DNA TGTGCCAGCAGCCAATTTGGGGCCTCTGGAAACACCATATATTTT.